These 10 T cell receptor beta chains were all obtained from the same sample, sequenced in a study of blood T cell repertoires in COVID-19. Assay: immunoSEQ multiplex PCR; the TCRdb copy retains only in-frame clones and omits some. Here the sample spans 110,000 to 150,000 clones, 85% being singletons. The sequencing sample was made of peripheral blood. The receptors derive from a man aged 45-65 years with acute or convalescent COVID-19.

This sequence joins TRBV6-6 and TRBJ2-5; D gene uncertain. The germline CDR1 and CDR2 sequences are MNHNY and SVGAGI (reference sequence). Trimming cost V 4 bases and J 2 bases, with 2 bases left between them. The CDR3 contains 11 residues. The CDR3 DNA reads TGTGCCAGCAGTTCACAAGAGACCCAGTACTTC. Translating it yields CASSSQETQYF.

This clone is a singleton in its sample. The CDR3 here is CASSSYPTRGSYEQYF. CDR3 in DNA: TGTGCCAGCAGTTCCTACCCGACAAGGGGTTCCTACGAGCAGTACTTC. The chain recombines TRBV28 with TRBJ2-7, with a weak D call TRBD1 (5 bases). There are 16 residues in the CDR3. In germline, CDR1 is MDHEN, CDR2 SYDVKM. Between the trimmed V and J ends, which lost 4 bases and 1 base, there was a span of 17 bases.

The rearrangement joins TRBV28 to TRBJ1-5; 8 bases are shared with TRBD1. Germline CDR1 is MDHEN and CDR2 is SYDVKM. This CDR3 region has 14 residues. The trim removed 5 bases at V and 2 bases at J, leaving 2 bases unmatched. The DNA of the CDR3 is TGTGCCAGCAGTCCACAGGGGGGCAATCAGCCCCAGCATTTT. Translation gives CASSPQGGNQPQHF.

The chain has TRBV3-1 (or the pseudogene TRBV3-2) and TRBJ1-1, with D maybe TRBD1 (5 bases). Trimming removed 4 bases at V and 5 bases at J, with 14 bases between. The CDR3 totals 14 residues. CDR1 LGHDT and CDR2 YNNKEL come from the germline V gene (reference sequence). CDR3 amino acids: CASSLQAGVTEAFF. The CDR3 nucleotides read TGTGCCAGCAGCCTCCAGGCGGGGGTGACTGAAGCTTTCTTT.

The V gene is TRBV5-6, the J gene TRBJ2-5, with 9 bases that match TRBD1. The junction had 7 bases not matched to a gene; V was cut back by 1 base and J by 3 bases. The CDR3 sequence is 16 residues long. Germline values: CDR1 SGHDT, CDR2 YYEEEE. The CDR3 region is CASSLIGQGTKETQYF. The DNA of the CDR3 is TGTGCCAGCAGCTTGATCGGACAGGGGACCAAAGAGACCCAGTACTTC.

The CDR3 DNA sequence: TGTGCCAGCAGCGCCCGACAGGGACATTCACCCCTCCACTTT. This sequence encodes CASSARQGHSPLHF. The rearrangement joins TRBV6-4 to TRBJ1-6, with TRBD1 identical over 7 bases. The CDR3 has 14 amino acids. After removal of 6 bases from V and 8 bases from J, the junction contained 7 bases not matched to a gene. Germline lookup yields CDR1 MRHNA and CDR2 SNTAGT.

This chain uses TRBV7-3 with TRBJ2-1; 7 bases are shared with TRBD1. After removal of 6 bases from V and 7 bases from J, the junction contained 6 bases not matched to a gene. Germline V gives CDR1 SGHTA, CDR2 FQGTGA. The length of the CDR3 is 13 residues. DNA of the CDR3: TGTGCCAGCAGTCGACAGGGCTGGAATGAGCAGTTCTTC. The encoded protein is CASSRQGWNEQFF.

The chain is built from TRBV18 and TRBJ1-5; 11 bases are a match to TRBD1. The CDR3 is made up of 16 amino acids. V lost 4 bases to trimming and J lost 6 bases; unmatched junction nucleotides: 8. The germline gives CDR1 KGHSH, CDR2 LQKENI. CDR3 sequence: CASSRVGQGAGQPQHF. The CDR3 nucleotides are TGTGCCAGCTCACGGGTTGGACAGGGGGCGGGTCAGCCCCAGCATTTT.

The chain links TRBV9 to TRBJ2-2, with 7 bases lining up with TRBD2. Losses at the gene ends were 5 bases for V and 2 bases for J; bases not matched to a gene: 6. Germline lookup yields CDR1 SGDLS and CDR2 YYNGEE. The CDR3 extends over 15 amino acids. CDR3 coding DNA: TGTGCCAGCAGTTCTAGCGGCCCTAACACCGGGGAGCTGTTTTTT. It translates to CASSSSGPNTGELFF.

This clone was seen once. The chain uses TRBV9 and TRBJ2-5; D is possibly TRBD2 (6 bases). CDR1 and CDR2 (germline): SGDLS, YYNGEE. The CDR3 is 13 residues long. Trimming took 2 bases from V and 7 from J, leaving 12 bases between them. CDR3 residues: CASSVGRELTQYF. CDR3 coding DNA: TGTGCCAGCAGCGTGGGACGGGAGTTGACCCAGTACTTC. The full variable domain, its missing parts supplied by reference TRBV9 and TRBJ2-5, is DSGVTQTPKHLITATGQRVTLRCSPRSGDLSVYWYQQSLDQGLQFLIQYYNGEERAKGNILERFSAQQFPDLHSELNLSSLELGDSALYFCASSVGRELTQYFGPGTRLLVL.